This T cell receptor beta chain appears in the sequencing data of a study of shared clonotypes between healthy human individuals. With 1 base removed from V and 1 base from J, the gap between germline ends came to 8 bases. The CDR3 spans 15 residues. Germline V gene data show CDR1 as SGHAT and CDR2 as FQNNGV. The protocol was immunoSEQ multiplex PCR, while the TCRdb copy is restricted to in-frame clones and leaves out a portion. The table has hundreds of thousands of clones, around 96% seen once. Cells designated naive CD8 were CD45RO-negative and were positively selected for CCR7, with terminally differentiated effector memory CD45RA+ cells excluded. This clone was picked up a small number of times.

Sequencing was performed on naive CD8+ T cells sorted from blood. The chain uses TRBV11-2 and TRBJ1-5; a possible D gene is TRBD1 (5 bases). This sequence was found in a woman in her twenties or thirties in good health. CDR3 loop: CASSLGGDSNQPQHF. In DNA form, the CDR3 reads TGTGCCAGCAGCTTAGGAGGGGACAGCAATCAGCCCCAGCATTTT. The whole variable domain, remainder taken from reference TRBV11-2 and TRBJ1-5, is EAGVAQSPRYKIIEKRQSVAFWCNPISGHATLYWYQQILGQGPKLLIQFQNNGVVDDSQLPKDRFSAERLKGVDSTLKIQPAKLEDSAVYLCASSLGGDSNQPQHFGDGTRLSIL.